The clone carrying this T cell receptor (beta chain) showed up many times. Its specificity is unknown. The J segment lost 3 bases and the V segment lost 5 bases, leaving 4 bases of the junction unmatched. This CDR3 spans 14 amino acids. Per germline, CDR1 SNHLY and CDR2 FYNNEI. CAS ≥3, NOSPECS ≥4, moderate-to-severe activity and duration under 3 months marked donors with ophthalmopathy. Other autoimmune diseases, uncontrolled infections, pregnancy or lactation ruled patients out of participation. Fresh peripheral blood (about 9 ml) yielded the PBMCs. The sample originates from a study of Graves' ophthalmopathy and Graves' hyperthyroidism. Study-wide points: Blood also contained most of the expanded thyroid clonotypes above 0.001 frequency.

Amplification from RNA transcripts yielded the TCR beta CDR3 regions. After a first-round RT-PCR with HTBI primers, a second-round multiplex PCR was run. One entry per CDR3 protein results from TCRdb running MiXCR on the multiplex PCR reads. This table has about 480,000 distinct CDR3 sequences, around 14% appearing once. The receptor was derived from a woman aged 30 to 39 with Graves' ophthalmopathy. Input material: blood. The V call is TRBV2, the J call TRBJ1-5; 7 bases are shared with TRBD1. This chain's CDR3 is CASSQDRANQPQHF. For the CDR3, the DNA is TGTGCCAGCAGTCAAGACAGGGCCAATCAGCCCCAGCATTTT.